The next 21 T cell receptor beta chains were all read from a single sample in a study of radiotherapy plus CTLA-4 blockade in lung cancer (dated by TCRdb to 2016 to 2019). Libraries were prepared through the immunoSEQ multiplex PCR assay. TCRdb carries this immuneACCESS record with in-frame sequences only. Its versions omit some clonotypes, under half of them owing to an unresolved V gene in the studies checked, with the rest unexplained. In all, the sample holds roughly 100,000 clones, and approximately 81% of those were seen once. The ten largest clonotypes hold roughly 2.3% of the sample. The input for sequencing was peripheral blood, taken from a patient treated with radiotherapy plus ipilimumab. The receptors were sampled from a human donor with non-small cell lung cancer that progressed on radiotherapy plus ipilimumab. Some clones in this sample may be carry-over from other donors' samples.

This clone was counted a few times. V and J are TRBV4-3 and TRBJ2-3; the D gene is possibly TRBD1 (5 bases). Germline V gene lookup returns CDR1 LGHNA and CDR2 YSLEER. V lost 0 bases and J 3 bases, leaving 10 bases between the germline ends. The length of the CDR3 is 15 residues. CDR3 loop: CASSQDRAGTDTQYF. CDR3 nucleotide sequence: TGCGCCAGCAGCCAAGACAGGGCCGGAACAGATACGCAGTATTTT.

DNA of the CDR3: TGTGCCAGCAGTGAAGTGCCAGGGGGGACTATCTATGGCTACACCTTC. Its translation: CASSEVPGGTIYGYTF. The genes are TRBV6-1 and TRBJ1-2, with TRBD1 identical over 7 bases. The V and J ends lost 1 base and 4 bases, in that order; junction bases with no gene match: 9. The CDR3 length is 16 residues. Per germline, CDR1 MNHNS and CDR2 SASEGT.

The V call is TRBV9, the J call TRBJ1-3; D gene unclear. V dropped 3 bases and J dropped 3 bases, with 1 base sitting between them. The CDR3 is 11 amino acids. Per germline, CDR1 SGDLS and CDR2 YYNGEE. CDR3 coding DNA: TGTGCCAGCAGCGGTGGAAACACCATATATTTT. It specifies CASSGGNTIYF.

V usage is TRBV7-2 and J usage is TRBJ1-1; D uncertain. Germline V gene sequence: CDR1 SGHTA, CDR2 FQGNSA. V gave up 3 bases and J gave up 2 bases, with 7 bases separating them. This CDR3 comprises 13 residues. CDR3 in DNA: TGTGCCAGCAGCTTCGACACAAACACTGAAGCTTTCTTT. Translation: CASSFDTNTEAFF. The full variable domain, completed using reference TRBV7-2 and TRBJ1-1, is GAGVSQSPSNKVTEKGKDVELRCDPISGHTALYWYRQSLGQGLEFLIYFQGNSAPDKSGLPSDRFSAERTGGSVSTLTIQRTQQEDSAVYLCASSFDTNTEAFFGQGTRLTVV.

The V call is TRBV9, the J call TRBJ2-1, with TRBD2 matching 11 bases. Germline V gives CDR1 SGDLS, CDR2 YYNGEE. With 2 bases clipped from V and 7 bases from J, the junction kept 5 bases outside the gene matches. The CDR3 covers 15 residues. The CDR3 sequence is CASSVGLAARNEQFF. In DNA form, the CDR3 reads TGTGCCAGCAGCGTGGGACTAGCGGCAAGGAATGAGCAGTTCTTC.

This clone appeared a few times. The chain recombines TRBV5-5 with TRBJ2-2, with TRBD2 identical over 10 bases. Germline loops: CDR1 SGHKS, CDR2 YYEKEE (reference sequence). The CDR3 spans 17 residues. After removal of 2 bases from V and 0 bases from J, the junction contained 4 bases not matched to a gene. The CDR3, as DNA: TGTGCCAGCAGCTTAGGACTAGCGGAACCGAACACCGGGGAGCTGTTTTTT. This sequence encodes CASSLGLAEPNTGELFF.

The J gene is TRBJ1-1, the V gene TRBV5-1, with D tentatively TRBD1 (5 bases). Trimming took 4 bases from V and 0 from J, leaving 16 bases between them. This CDR3 has 16 amino acids. CDR1 SGHRS and CDR2 YFSETQ come from the germline V gene. Here the CDR3 reads CASSPNPPGLNTEAFF. CDR3 nucleotide sequence: TGCGCCAGCAGCCCTAACCCGCCAGGGTTGAACACTGAAGCTTTCTTT.

This clone was seen only a few times. This chain connects TRBV5-5 to TRBJ1-5, with a possible D match to TRBD1 (5 bases). This CDR3 has 13 residues. Germline lookup yields CDR1 SGHKS and CDR2 YYEKEE (reference sequence). V dropped 5 bases and J dropped 5 bases, with 11 bases sitting between them. The CDR3 nucleotides read TGTGCCAGCAGTCTACAGGTGGATCAGCCCCAGCATTTT. Protein sequence: CASSLQVDQPQHF.

This clone was observed a handful of times. CDR3 bases: TGTGCCAGTAGTATTTTATTGAGGGCGACTTTGCGCAATCAGCCCCAGCATTTT. Translation: CASSILLRATLRNQPQHF. This chain uses TRBV19 with TRBJ1-5; D gene unclear. V was clipped by 3 bases and J by 2 bases, with 20 bases between them. The V gene's germline CDR1 is LNHDA and CDR2 SQIVND (reference sequence). This CDR3 is 18 amino acids long.

This chain joins TRBV21-1 and TRBJ2-7; TRBD2 is the table's D call, not checked against the DNA. TRBV21-1 is an annotated pseudogene. The CDR3 is made up of 14 amino acids. CDR3 nucleotide sequence: TGTGCCAGCAACCGCCCCTGTACTCCCTACGAGCAGTACTTC. Encoded protein: CASNRPCTPYEQYF.

V is TRBV5-1 and J is TRBJ1-4; perhaps TRBD1 as D (5 bases). Germline V gene sequence: CDR1 SGHRS, CDR2 YFSETQ. CDR3 length: 15 amino acids. V was shortened by 2 bases and J by 8 bases, with 16 bases between the two germline ends. The DNA for the CDR3 is TGCGCCAGCAGCTTAGGGGATGGGTTCGACGAAAAACTGTTTTTT. Translated: CASSLGDGFDEKLFF.

This clone was found a few times. This sequence joins TRBV2 and TRBJ2-7; no clear D. The length of the CDR3 is 13 residues. Germline values: CDR1 SNHLY, CDR2 FYNNEI. V dropped 7 bases and J dropped 6 bases, with 16 bases sitting between them. The CDR3 sequence: CASIWGPSGEQYF. The CDR3 coding sequence is TGTGCCAGCATTTGGGGTCCATCGGGCGAGCAGTACTTC. The entire variable domain, with the rest obtained from reference TRBV2 and TRBJ2-7, is as follows: EPEVTQTPSHQVTQMGQEVILRCVPISNHLYFYWYRQILGQKVEFLVSFYNNEISEKSEIFDDQFSVERPDGSNFTLKIRSTKLEDSAMYFCASIWGPSGEQYFGPGTRLTVT.

The chain combines TRBV5-1 with TRBJ2-2; D is uncertain. The V gene lost 2 bases and the J gene lost 3 bases, with 11 bases spanning the gap. The CDR3 covers 15 residues. The germline gives CDR1 SGHRS, CDR2 YFSETQ. The CDR3 DNA reads TGCGCCAGCAGCTTAAATTTCCGGGACACCGGGGAGCTGTTTTTT. Translation: CASSLNFRDTGELFF.

The rearrangement links TRBV7-2 to TRBJ1-2; D is perhaps TRBD1 (5 bases). Trimming shortened V by 3 bases and J by 4 bases, and 12 bases separated the two germline ends. The germline gives CDR1 SGHTA, CDR2 FQGNSA. The CDR3 consists of 14 residues. The CDR3 DNA follows: TGTGCCAGCAGCTTCCTAGGGACCCTCTATGGCTACACCTTC. As protein: CASSFLGTLYGYTF.

The V and J genes are TRBV28 and TRBJ1-1; the match to TRBD1 covers 9 bases. CDR1 MDHEN and CDR2 SYDVKM come from the germline V gene. The CDR3 is 14 amino acids. V shed 6 bases and J 1 base; nucleotides not matched to a gene: 3. CDR3 sequence (DNA): TGTGCCAGCAGCCCGGGACAGGGGAACACTGAAGCTTTCTTT. Translated: CASSPGQGNTEAFF.

The CDR3 reads CAIPTGTGDYEQYF. The CDR3 coding sequence is TGTGCCATCCCTACCGGGACAGGGGACTACGAGCAGTACTTC. The chain couples TRBV27 to TRBJ2-7; 10 bases match TRBD1. Losses at the gene ends were 10 bases for V and 3 bases for J; bases not matched to a gene: 9. The CDR3 runs 14 residues. Germline loops: CDR1 MNHEY, CDR2 SMNVEV (reference sequence).

This clone was seen a few times. The V and J genes are TRBV6-5 and TRBJ2-2; TRBD2 is a possible D gene (6 bases). The length of the CDR3 is 15 residues. V shed 0 bases and J shed 6 bases, with 11 bases lying between them. Germline values: CDR1 MNHEY, CDR2 SVGAGI. Here the CDR3 DNA reads TGTGCCAGCAGTTACTCAATACAGCGGGCCGGGGAGCTGTTTTTT. As protein: CASSYSIQRAGELFF.

CDR3: CASSLEVSDTQYF. CDR3 nucleotide sequence: TGCGCCAGCAGCTTGGAGGTCTCAGATACGCAGTATTTT. The J gene is TRBJ2-3, the V gene TRBV5-1; D gene unclear. Germline CDR1 is SGHRS and CDR2 is YFSETQ. Trimming shortened V by 0 bases and J by 4 bases, and 6 bases separated the two germline ends. This CDR3 is built from 13 residues.

This rearrangement joins TRBV6-1 to TRBJ1-3; D is uncertain. The CDR3 contains 16 residues. The germline V gene has CDR1 MNHNS and CDR2 SASEGT. V was clipped by 4 bases and J by 3 bases, with 16 bases between them. The CDR3 DNA reads TGTGCCAGCAGTGTAACGTCTAGGTTTAGTGGAAACACCATATATTTT. This sequence encodes CASSVTSRFSGNTIYF.

The chain links TRBV12-5 to TRBJ2-1; 8 positions agree with TRBD2. V trimming: 1 base; J trimming: 6 bases; junction bases outside the gene matches: 8. The CDR3 contains 16 residues. The germline CDR1 and CDR2 sequences are LGHNT and FRNRAP. The CDR3 nucleotides read TGTGCTAGTGGTTTGGGACTGGGACTAGTTGCCAATGAGCAGTTCTTC. Its translation is CASGLGLGLVANEQFF.

V is TRBV7-2 and J is TRBJ1-1; 11 positions agree with TRBD1. J lost 4 bases, V lost 3 bases, and 4 bases had no gene match. This CDR3 comprises 15 residues. Per germline, CDR1 SGHTA and CDR2 FQGNSA. The DNA for the CDR3 is TGTGCCAGCAGCTTCGGACAGGGGGCGGCCACTGAAGCTTTCTTT. Its translation: CASSFGQGAATEAFF.